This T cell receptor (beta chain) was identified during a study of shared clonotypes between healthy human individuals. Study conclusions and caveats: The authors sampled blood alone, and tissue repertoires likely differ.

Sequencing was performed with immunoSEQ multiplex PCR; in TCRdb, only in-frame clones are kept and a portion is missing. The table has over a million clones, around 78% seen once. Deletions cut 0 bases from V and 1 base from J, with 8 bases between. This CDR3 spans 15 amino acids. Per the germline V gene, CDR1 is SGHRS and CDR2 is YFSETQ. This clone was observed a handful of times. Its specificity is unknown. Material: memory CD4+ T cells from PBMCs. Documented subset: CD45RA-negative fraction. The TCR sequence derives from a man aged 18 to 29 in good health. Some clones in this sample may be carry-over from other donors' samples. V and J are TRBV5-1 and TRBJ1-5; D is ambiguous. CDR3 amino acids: CASSLEGRSNQPQHF. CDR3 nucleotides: TGCGCCAGCAGCTTGGAGGGTCGAAGCAATCAGCCCCAGCATTTT.